The 20 T cell receptor beta chains reported below all come from one sample, sequenced in a study of blood T cell repertoires in COVID-19. Clones were sequenced by immunoSEQ multiplex PCR, and TCRdb holds only the in-frame ones, with some missing. The sample lists about 63,000 clones, approximately 80% occurring once. Sequenced sample: peripheral blood. All receptors derive from a woman over 75 with acute or convalescent COVID-19.

For the CDR3, the DNA is TGTGCCAGCAGTGCGTCAGGGGGCCGTAGCAATCAGCCCCAGCATTTT. Its protein is CASSASGGRSNQPQHF. The V and J genes are TRBV6-1 and TRBJ1-5; 8 bases match TRBD1. Germline V gives CDR1 MNHNS, CDR2 SASEGT. CDR3 length equals 16 residues. Germline trimming cut 4 bases from V and 0 bases from J; bases unmatched to any gene: 5.

This clone has more than one count but fewer than ten. The chain couples TRBV19 to TRBJ2-4; 14 bases map to TRBD2. The CDR3 runs 19 residues. Trimming took 3 bases from V and 0 from J; bases not matched to a gene: 7. Germline V gene data show CDR1 as LNHDA and CDR2 as SQIVND (reference sequence). CDR3: CASSMGLAGENLAKNIQYF. Here the CDR3 DNA reads TGTGCCAGTAGTATGGGACTAGCGGGAGAGAATCTAGCCAAAAACATTCAGTACTTC.

This rearrangement joins TRBV10-1 to TRBJ2-3; perhaps TRBD2 as D (5 bases). Germline CDR1 WNHNN, CDR2 SYGVQD (reference sequence). Trimming shortened V by 3 bases and J by 1 base, and 11 bases separated the two germline ends. The CDR3 has 15 residues. CDR3 sequence (DNA): TGCGCCAGCAGTGACACGGGGTATGGCACAGATACGCAGTATTTT. Translating gives CASSDTGYGTDTQYF.

The J gene is TRBJ2-3, the V gene TRBV7-2, with 9 bases matching TRBD2. V shed 1 base, J shed 3 bases, and the junction held 8 bases outside the gene matches. Germline-derived CDR1 and CDR2 are SGHTA and FQGNSA. CDR3 size: 17 residues. For the CDR3, the DNA is TGTGCCAGCAGCTTAGAGTGGGCGGGAGGGGTAACAGATACGCAGTATTTT. Protein product: CASSLEWAGGVTDTQYF.

The V and J genes are TRBV6-5 and TRBJ1-5; weak D call: TRBD1 (6 bases). There are 16 residues in the CDR3. The V and J ends lost 4 bases and 0 bases respectively, with 13 bases between them. In germline, CDR1 is MNHEY, CDR2 SVGAGI. Here the CDR3 DNA reads TGTGCCAGCAGTTCTCGGGACATGTTTAGCAATCAGCCCCAGCATTTT. Protein sequence: CASSSRDMFSNQPQHF.

The chain is built from TRBV28 and TRBJ2-7, with TRBD1 matching over 11 bases. This CDR3 region has 15 residues. CDR1 is MDHEN, CDR2 SYDVKM, per germline. Trimming cost V 6 bases and J 3 bases; bases outside gene matches: 7. CDR3 protein: CASRVAGTGGYEQYF. The CDR3 DNA sequence: TGTGCCAGCAGGGTTGCCGGGACAGGGGGCTACGAGCAGTACTTC.

V gene TRBV27 combines with J gene TRBJ2-7, with TRBD2 identical over 9 bases. Germline V gives CDR1 MNHEY, CDR2 SMNVEV (reference sequence). The CDR3 covers 13 residues. V gave up 9 bases and J gave up 0 bases; unmatched junction bases: 3. The DNA for the CDR3 is TGTGCCAGGAATAGCGGGAGCTCCTACGAGCAGTACTTC. Its protein is CARNSGSSYEQYF.

In this sample, this clone turned up many times. The chain couples TRBV10-2 to TRBJ1-2; 8 nucleotides agree with TRBD1. Germline values: CDR1 WSHSY, CDR2 SAAADI. The CDR3 consists of 13 residues. V was pared by 6 bases and J by 8 bases, with 8 bases of the junction left unmatched. CDR3 DNA: TGCGCCAGCAGCCCCGACAGGGGACAGGGCTACACCTTC. Protein product: CASSPDRGQGYTF.

CDR3 DNA sequence: TGCAGCGTTGAGCGGGGACGTCGGGAGACCCAGTACTTC. It specifies CSVERGRRETQYF. The chain uses TRBV29-1 and TRBJ2-5, with D tentatively TRBD2 (6 bases). CDR1 and CDR2 from the germline V gene are SQVTM and ANQGSEA. This CDR3 is 13 amino acids long. With 3 bases removed from V and 5 bases from J, the gap between germline ends came to 13 bases.

This chain joins TRBV2 and TRBJ2-1, with 7 bases aligning to TRBD1. Trimming removed 5 bases from V and 15 bases from J; junction bases left unmatched: 13. CDR1 SNHLY and CDR2 FYNNEI come from the germline V gene. The CDR3 contains 13 residues. Here the CDR3 DNA reads TGTGCCAGCAGTCCTCTCGGACAGGTTTTTCTGTTCTTC. As protein: CASSPLGQVFLFF. Full variable domain (remainder filled in from reference TRBV2 and TRBJ2-1): EPEVTQTPSHQVTQMGQEVILRCVPISNHLYFYWYRQILGQKVEFLVSFYNNEISEKSEIFDDQFSVERPDGSNFTLKIRSTKLEDSAMYFCASSPLGQVFLFFGPGTRLTVL.

The V and J genes are TRBV28 and TRBJ1-1; 7 bases are a match to TRBD1. Germline values: CDR1 MDHEN, CDR2 SYDVKM. After removal of 7 bases from V and 0 bases from J, the junction contained 8 bases not matched to a gene. The CDR3 spans 15 residues. CDR3 loop: CASIGQALMNTEAFF. The CDR3 DNA follows: TGTGCCAGCATTGGACAGGCGCTTATGAACACTGAAGCTTTCTTT.

This clone is a singleton in its sample. The chain links TRBV28 to TRBJ1-1, with 10 bases aligning to TRBD1. The CDR3 has 14 residues. Germline loops: CDR1 MDHEN, CDR2 SYDVKM. V trimming: 4 bases; J trimming: 4 bases; junction bases outside the gene matches: 3. CDR3 loop: CASSSGTGATEAFF. Here the CDR3 DNA reads TGTGCCAGCAGTTCAGGGACAGGGGCCACTGAAGCTTTCTTT. The full variable domain, with the rest looked up from reference TRBV28 and TRBJ1-1, is DVKVTQSSRYLVKRTGEKVFLECVQDMDHENMFWYRQDPGLGLRLIYFSYDVKMKEKGDIPEGYSVSREKKERFSLILESASTNQTSMYLCASSSGTGATEAFFGQGTRLTVV.

V and J are TRBV2 and TRBJ2-5; D may be TRBD2 (6 bases). The CDR3 runs to 12 residues. Deletions cut 10 bases from V and 5 bases from J, with 14 bases between. CDR1 is SNHLY, CDR2 FYNNEI, per germline. CDR3 DNA sequence: TGTGCCACCCGGCGGGAAGCGGAGACCCAGTACTTC. Translation gives CATRREAETQYF.

The chain couples TRBV30 to TRBJ2-2, with 10 bases lining up with TRBD1. The CDR3 spans 16 residues. Germline values: CDR1 GTSNPN, CDR2 SVGIG (reference sequence). V lost 4 bases, J lost 4 bases, and 9 bases stayed unmatched. The CDR3 nucleotides are TGTGCCTGGAATCACGAAGGGGACAGGGGCACCGGGGAGCTGTTTTTT. This sequence encodes CAWNHEGDRGTGELFF. Combining the CDR3 with reference TRBV30 and TRBJ2-2 gives the whole variable domain SQTIHQWPATLVQPVGSPLSLECTVEGTSNPNLYWYRQAAGRGLQLLFYSVGIGQISSEVPQNLSASRPQDRQFILSSKKLLLSDSGFYLCAWNHEGDRGTGELFFGEGSRLTVL.

This chain links TRBV28 with TRBJ2-3, with 9 bases lining up with TRBD2. Per the germline V gene, CDR1 is MDHEN and CDR2 is SYDVKM. The CDR3 spans 16 residues. The J segment lost 6 bases and the V segment lost 4 bases, leaving 11 bases of the junction unmatched. CDR3 protein: CASSSISGSTKDTQYF. As DNA, the CDR3 is TGTGCCAGCAGTTCTATTAGCGGGAGTACTAAGGATACGCAGTATTTT.

The V gene is TRBV28, the J gene TRBJ1-2; 11 bases match TRBD1. The CDR3 spans 15 residues. J gave up 7 bases and V 3 bases, and 7 bases lay outside the gene matches. Per the germline V gene, CDR1 is MDHEN and CDR2 is SYDVKM. The CDR3 reads CASSFIAGQGGGYTF. The CDR3 region has the DNA TGTGCCAGCAGTTTTATAGCGGGACAGGGGGGTGGCTACACCTTC.

CDR3 coding DNA: TGTGCCAGCAGCTTGGAGCAGGGGATCACTGAAGCTTTCTTT. Translation: CASSLEQGITEAFF. The chain combines TRBV5-6 with TRBJ1-1, with D possibly matching TRBD1 (6 bases). Germline CDR1 is SGHDT and CDR2 is YYEEEE. V was pared by 0 bases and J by 4 bases, with 10 bases between. The CDR3 has 14 amino acids.

The rearrangement joins TRBV5-3 to TRBJ2-1; 16 bases map to TRBD2. TRBV5-3 belongs to the ORF category, with a function that is uncertain. V shed 4 bases and J 7 bases; nucleotides not matched to a gene: 5. The CDR3 contains 16 residues. CDR3 protein: CARSAGTSGRGNEQFF. In DNA form, the CDR3 reads TGTGCCAGAAGCGCCGGGACTAGCGGGAGGGGGAATGAGCAGTTCTTC.

CDR3 amino acids: CASSNTGGLGTQYF. In DNA form, the CDR3 reads TGTGCCAGCAGCAACACGGGCGGGTTGGGGACCCAGTACTTC. The chain links TRBV7-2 to TRBJ2-5; tentative D call: TRBD2 (5 bases). Deletions cut 5 bases from V and 7 bases from J, with 17 bases between. The germline V gene has CDR1 SGHTA and CDR2 FQGNSA. The CDR3 has 14 residues.

The DNA for the CDR3 is TGCGCCAGCAGCTTGGATCCGGGGGAGGGGACTGAAGCTTTCTTT. Its protein is CASSLDPGEGTEAFF. V usage is TRBV5-1 and J usage is TRBJ1-1; tentatively, D is TRBD1 (5 bases). V was trimmed by 0 bases and J by 5 bases, leaving 14 bases between them. Germline V gives CDR1 SGHRS, CDR2 YFSETQ. The CDR3 has 15 amino acids. The variable domain in full, completed from reference TRBV5-1 and TRBJ1-1, reads KAGVTQTPRYLIKTRGQQVTLSCSPISGHRSVSWYQQTPGQGLQFLFEYFSETQRNKGNFPGRFSGRQFSNSRSEMNVSTLELGDSALYLCASSLDPGEGTEAFFGQGTRLTVV.